Following are 8 T cell receptor beta chains from one sample sequenced in a study of CD8 T cells in ankylosing spondylitis. One entry per CDR3 protein, called by TCRdb with MiXCR from the 5' RACE reads. In the table there are roughly 180,000 distinct CDR3 sequences, around a tenth of which are singletons. The source material was blood, either unsorted or a sorted T cell fraction (not recorded which). The origin of the receptors is a female donor with ankylosing spondylitis or in good health (not recorded which).

The chain joins TRBV2 to TRBJ2-7; 9 bases align to TRBD1. Germline CDR1 is SNHLY and CDR2 is FYNNEI. The J segment lost 5 bases and the V segment lost 6 bases, leaving 8 bases of the junction unmatched. The CDR3 extends over 14 amino acids. The CDR3 is CASSGGTGFDEQYF. The CDR3 DNA sequence: TGTGCCAGCAGCGGGGGGACAGGGTTCGACGAGCAGTACTTC.

This clonotype was seen at least ten times. The CDR3 protein is CAISESTGGDEQFF. The CDR3 nucleotides are TGTGCCATCAGTGAGTCCACAGGCGGGGATGAGCAGTTCTTC. This chain links TRBV10-3 with TRBJ2-1; maybe TRBD2 (6 bases). The V gene's germline CDR1 is ENHRY and CDR2 SYGVKD. The CDR3 runs to 14 residues. V was shortened by 0 bases and J by 8 bases, with 11 bases between the two germline ends.

This clonotype was observed a handful of times. The chain links TRBV12-3 or TRBV12-4 to TRBJ1-4; 7 bases are a match to TRBD1. This CDR3 spans 17 amino acids. Losses at the gene ends were 7 bases for V and 4 bases for J; bases not matched to a gene: 15. The CDR3 protein is CASNSRQGVNLNEKLFF. CDR3 nucleotides: TGTGCCAGCAATTCTAGGCAGGGGGTTAACCTTAATGAAAAACTGTTTTTT.

The CDR3 protein is CASSYSYLQGARLSGANVLTF. The CDR3 bases are TGTGCCAGCAGTTACTCCTACCTACAGGGGGCGCGACTCTCTGGGGCCAACGTCCTGACTTTC. This chain uses TRBV6-2 or TRBV6-3 with TRBJ2-6, with 9 nucleotides matching TRBD1. Germline CDR1 MNHEY, CDR2 SVGEGT. CDR3 length: 21 residues. Trimming removed 0 bases from V and 0 bases from J; junction bases left unmatched: 12.

This clonotype was seen a few times. The V gene is TRBV19, the J gene TRBJ2-7; perhaps TRBD1 as D (6 bases). The CDR3 covers 13 residues. The V end was cut by 3 bases, the J end by 5 bases, with 11 bases between. Germline CDR1 and CDR2: LNHDA and SQIVND (reference sequence). CDR3: CASSIFGGHEQYF. The CDR3 DNA reads as TGTGCCAGTAGTATTTTTGGGGGCCACGAGCAGTACTTC.

The sample holds many counts of this clonotype. The CDR3 coding sequence is TGTGCCTGGGAACTTATAGCGGGAAGGCTGACAGATACGCAGTATTTT. Translating it yields CAWELIAGRLTDTQYF. The V and J genes are TRBV30 and TRBJ2-3, with 8 bases lining up with TRBD2. The CDR3 spans 16 residues. V gave up 5 bases and J gave up 3 bases; unmatched junction bases: 13. Germline CDR1 GTSNPN, CDR2 SVGIG (reference sequence).

This clonotype was counted many times. The chain recombines TRBV4-3 with TRBJ2-1; possibly TRBD2 for D (6 bases). Between the trimmed V and J ends, which lost 1 base and 9 bases, there was a span of 13 bases. The CDR3 is 14 residues long. CDR1 is LGHNA and CDR2 is YSLEER in the germline V gene. The CDR3 coding sequence is TGCGCCAGCAGCCAAGCCTCGGACTATGTTGAGCAGTTCTTC. It specifies CASSQASDYVEQFF.

This clonotype was recorded a few times. V is TRBV20-1 and J is TRBJ1-2, with a weak D call TRBD1 (5 bases). CDR1 is DFQATT, CDR2 SNEGSKA, per germline (reference sequence). This CDR3 is 13 amino acids long. Trimming left V 3 bases short and J 3 bases short, with 11 bases between. The CDR3 protein is CSARGGADYGYTF. The CDR3 DNA follows: TGCAGTGCTAGGGGCGGGGCCGACTATGGCTACACCTTC.